The next 26 T cell receptor beta chains were all read from a single sample in a study of shared clonotypes between healthy human individuals. Assay: immunoSEQ multiplex PCR; the TCRdb copy retains only in-frame clones and omits some. The repertoire has 2,500,000 or so clones, more than 90% of them found once; the top ten carry under 0.15%. Sequences were obtained from naive CD4+ T cells sorted from blood. The subset here: CD45RA+ positively selected. The receptors shown here come from a young man in good health.

This chain links TRBV19 with TRBJ2-6, with D possibly called TRBD1 or TRBD2 (6 bases each). This CDR3 comprises 15 residues. V lost 5 bases and J 2 bases, leaving 10 bases between the germline ends. The V gene's germline CDR1 is LNHDA and CDR2 SQIVND (reference sequence). CDR3 in DNA: TGTGCCAGTAGTGACCGGGGGCCTGGGGCCAACGTCCTGACTTTC. Translated, it gives CASSDRGPGANVLTF.

This clone was seen only once. CDR3 residues: CASSFPGQGLNTEAFF. The CDR3 nucleotides are TGTGCCAGCAGTTTCCCGGGACAGGGGCTTAACACTGAAGCTTTCTTT. This chain connects TRBV28 to TRBJ1-1; 10 nucleotides agree with TRBD1. Germline CDR1 and CDR2: MDHEN and SYDVKM. The CDR3 sequence is 16 residues long. J lost 2 bases, V lost 3 bases, and 6 bases had no gene match.

The CDR3 loop reads CASSIRTGAYEQYF. For the CDR3, the DNA is TGCGCCAGCAGCATTAGGACAGGGGCCTACGAGCAGTACTTC. V and J are TRBV4-1 and TRBJ2-7; 9 nucleotides align to TRBD1. The J segment lost 2 bases and the V segment lost 5 bases, leaving 4 bases of the junction unmatched. The germline V gene has CDR1 MGHRA and CDR2 YSYEKL. CDR3 size: 14 residues.

The chain recombines TRBV28 with TRBJ1-1, with D unclear. The CDR3 is made up of 14 amino acids. Trimming pared 2 bases from V and 0 bases from J, leaving 7 bases between. Germline CDR1 MDHEN, CDR2 SYDVKM. CDR3 sequence reads: CASSLTVMNTEAFF. Written as DNA, the CDR3 is TGTGCCAGCAGTTTAACAGTGATGAACACTGAAGCTTTCTTT.

This rearrangement joins TRBV20-1 to TRBJ1-5; no definite D call. Trimming stripped 6 bases from V and 11 bases from J, with 14 bases between. Germline lookup yields CDR1 DFQATT and CDR2 SNEGSKA (reference sequence). The CDR3 spans 11 residues. The CDR3 nucleotides read TGCAGTGCCCGCGGACCCTTAGCCCAGCATTTT. It is translated as CSARGPLAQHF.

Only one count was recorded for this clone. V is TRBV30 and J is TRBJ2-7; D possibly corresponds to TRBD2 (6 bases). The germline V and J ends were trimmed by 7 bases and 0 bases, with 13 bases remaining between them. The germline gives CDR1 GTSNPN, CDR2 SVGIG (reference sequence). The CDR3 loop spans 13 amino acids. In nucleotides, the CDR3 is TGTGCCTTCACGCGGGGAAGCTCCTACGAGCAGTACTTC. As protein: CAFTRGSSYEQYF.

The rearrangement links TRBV28 to TRBJ1-2; tentatively, D is TRBD1 (6 bases). In germline, CDR1 is MDHEN, CDR2 SYDVKM. Trimming cost V 5 bases and J 5 bases, with 9 bases left between them. CDR3 size: 12 residues. The CDR3: CASSAQGYGYTF. In DNA, the CDR3 is TGTGCCAGCAGTGCTCAGGGGTATGGCTACACCTTC.

A single count supports this clone. The chain has TRBV29-1 and TRBJ1-2; 8 nucleotides match TRBD1. The length of the CDR3 is 12 residues. CDR1 SQVTM and CDR2 ANQGSEA come from the germline V gene. J gave up 6 bases and V 4 bases, and 4 bases lay outside the gene matches. In DNA, the CDR3 is TGCAGCGTTGGAGGACAGGGCAATGGCTACACCTTC. Its protein product is CSVGGQGNGYTF.

This chain joins TRBV29-1 and TRBJ2-1; perhaps D is TRBD1 or TRBD2 (5 bases each). Germline V gene sequence: CDR1 SQVTM, CDR2 ANQGSEA. The V and J ends lost 7 bases and 7 bases respectively, with 11 bases between them. The CDR3 contains 11 residues. CDR3 protein: CSGGFGNEQFF. The CDR3 region has the DNA TGCAGCGGGGGGTTTGGTAATGAGCAGTTCTTC.

In regard to this clone: This CDR3 is also generated by other DNA sequences in the sample. This chain links TRBV6-5 with TRBJ1-1, with D uncertain. This CDR3 contains 14 residues. Germline V gene data show CDR1 as MNHEY and CDR2 as SVGAGI. V was trimmed by 3 bases and J by 1 base, leaving 9 bases between them. The CDR3 spells CASSYLGGNTEAFF. CDR3 coding DNA: TGTGCCAGCAGTTATCTGGGAGGGAACACTGAAGCTTTCTTT.

This sequence joins TRBV5-1 and TRBJ2-1; 7 bases agree with TRBD2. J lost 9 bases, V lost 4 bases, and 10 bases had no gene match. The CDR3 has 14 amino acids. In germline, CDR1 is SGHRS, CDR2 YFSETQ. In nucleotides, the CDR3 is TGCGCCAGCAGCCGGGGTCCAGCGGGATTTGAGCAGTTCTTC. Amino acids: CASSRGPAGFEQFF.

V usage is TRBV2 and J usage is TRBJ1-2, with a weak D call TRBD1 (5 bases). The CDR3 covers 14 residues. The V gene's germline CDR1 is SNHLY and CDR2 FYNNEI. The V end was cut by 5 bases, the J end by 6 bases, with 16 bases between. CDR3 amino acids: CASSPRRGTNGYTF. The CDR3 DNA sequence: TGTGCCAGCAGTCCCCGGCGCGGGACGAATGGCTACACCTTC.

J is TRBJ2-1 and V is TRBV6-5; 10 nucleotides match TRBD1. Germline V gene lookup returns CDR1 MNHEY and CDR2 SVGAGI. V trimming: 0 bases; J trimming: 7 bases; junction bases outside the gene matches: 6. This CDR3 is built from 16 residues. The CDR3 protein is CASSYSGTGARNEQFF. CDR3 nucleotides: TGTGCCAGCAGTTACTCGGGGACAGGGGCTCGAAATGAGCAGTTCTTC.

This chain's CDR3 is CASNLQGNTEAFF. The CDR3 bases are TGTGCCAGCAATTTACAGGGGAACACTGAAGCTTTCTTT. V is TRBV6-6 and J is TRBJ1-1; a possible D gene is TRBD1 (6 bases). Germline V lookup: CDR1 MNHNY, CDR2 SVGAGI (reference sequence). The CDR3 sequence is 13 residues long. V lost 7 bases and J lost 1, with 10 bases in between.

This chain links TRBV29-1 with TRBJ2-1, with 8 bases lining up with TRBD2. After removal of 5 bases from V and 1 base from J, the junction contained 10 bases not matched to a gene. This CDR3 is built from 16 residues. Germline V CDR1 and CDR2: SQVTM, ANQGSEA. CDR3 sequence: CSVPKGAGGSYNEQFF. Here the CDR3 DNA reads TGCAGCGTTCCCAAAGGGGCGGGAGGTTCCTACAATGAGCAGTTCTTC.

The chain recombines TRBV9 with TRBJ1-3; possibly TRBD1 for D (6 bases). Trimming cost V 3 bases and J 2 bases, with 9 bases left between them. Germline V CDR1 and CDR2: SGDLS, YYNGEE. The CDR3 covers 14 residues. The CDR3 protein is CASSADSPGNTIYF. For the CDR3, the DNA is TGTGCCAGCAGCGCGGACAGCCCTGGAAACACCATATATTTT.

J is TRBJ1-2 and V is TRBV5-4; tentative D call: TRBD1 (5 bases). V lost 4 bases and J 6 bases, leaving 16 bases between the germline ends. Germline V gene data show CDR1 as SGHNT and CDR2 as YYREEE (reference sequence). The CDR3 extends over 14 amino acids. The CDR3 sequence is CASSADQGTHGYTF. The CDR3 nucleotides read TGTGCCAGCAGCGCCGATCAGGGCACCCATGGCTACACCTTC.

The rearrangement uses TRBV13 and TRBJ2-1, with D unclear. The ends were cut back, 8 bases at V and 1 base at J, with 6 bases in the middle. The CDR3 consists of 12 residues. Germline assignment: CDR1 PRHDT and CDR2 FYEKMQ (reference sequence). CDR3 nucleotides: TGTGCCAGCGGGTGGTCCTACAATGAGCAGTTCTTC. Amino acids: CASGWSYNEQFF.

Regarding this clone: The same CDR3 can be traced to other DNA sequences in this sample. The chain couples TRBV30 to TRBJ1-2; no clear D gene. Germline lookup yields CDR1 GTSNPN and CDR2 SVGIG (reference sequence). Trimming shortened V by 8 bases and J by 0 bases, and 16 bases separated the two germline ends. The CDR3 runs 14 residues. The CDR3 region is CARPTGGPNYGYTF. The CDR3 DNA reads TGTGCCCGGCCAACGGGCGGGCCTAACTATGGCTACACCTTC.

The chain couples TRBV5-1 to TRBJ2-4; D remains ambiguous. The germline V gene encodes CDR1 SGHRS and CDR2 YFSETQ. V lost 0 bases and J lost 9, with 10 bases in between. The CDR3 sequence is 13 residues long. This chain's CDR3 is CASSLAAAGIQYF. The DNA for the CDR3 is TGCGCCAGCAGCTTGGCCGCGGCAGGCATTCAGTACTTC. The full variable domain, its missing parts supplied by reference TRBV5-1 and TRBJ2-4, is KAGVTQTPRYLIKTRGQQVTLSCSPISGHRSVSWYQQTPGQGLQFLFEYFSETQRNKGNFPGRFSGRQFSNSRSEMNVSTLELGDSALYLCASSLAAAGIQYFGAGTRLSVL.

CDR3 amino acids: CASSALAGSTDTQYF. CDR3 coding DNA: TGTGCCAGCAGCGCCTTAGCGGGTAGCACAGATACGCAGTATTTT. The chain couples TRBV7-2 to TRBJ2-3; 7 positions match TRBD2. Germline loops: CDR1 SGHTA, CDR2 FQGNSA. Trimming cost V 5 bases and J 0 bases; bases outside gene matches: 5. The CDR3 consists of 15 residues.

The rearrangement links TRBV18 to TRBJ1-2; D remains ambiguous. The germline V gene encodes CDR1 KGHSH and CDR2 LQKENI. The CDR3 length is 14 residues. V lost 2 bases and J lost 4, with 11 bases in between. In DNA form, the CDR3 reads TGTGCCAGCTCACCAGGAAGGGCAGGCTATGGCTACACCTTC. Encoded protein: CASSPGRAGYGYTF.

The rearrangement links TRBV18 to TRBJ2-7, with 9 bases lining up with TRBD1. Trimming removed 2 bases from V and 7 bases from J; junction bases left unmatched: 12. CDR1 and CDR2 (germline): KGHSH, LQKENI. The CDR3 sequence is 16 residues long. DNA for the CDR3: TGTGCCAGCTCACCATTTACAGGGGGCGCGACGTGGGAGCAGTACTTC. Its translation: CASSPFTGGATWEQYF.

The chain employs TRBV9 and TRBJ1-4, with a tentative D call TRBD1 (5 bases). Trimming left V 4 bases short and J 4 bases short, with 11 bases between. This CDR3 contains 14 residues. Germline assignment: CDR1 SGDLS and CDR2 YYNGEE. The CDR3 region has the DNA TGTGCCAGCAGCTGGGGACTGGGTAATGAAAAACTGTTTTTT. Encoded protein: CASSWGLGNEKLFF. Looking up the rest from reference TRBV9 and TRBJ1-4 gives the full variable domain: DSGVTQTPKHLITATGQRVTLRCSPRSGDLSVYWYQQSLDQGLQFLIQYYNGEERAKGNILERFSAQQFPDLHSELNLSSLELGDSALYFCASSWGLGNEKLFFGSGTQLSVL.

Comment on this clone: The same CDR3 can be traced to other DNA sequences in this sample. The rearrangement links TRBV9 to TRBJ1-5; D gene unclear. Trimming shortened V by 0 bases and J by 3 bases, and 4 bases separated the two germline ends. The germline V gene encodes CDR1 SGDLS and CDR2 YYNGEE. The CDR3 loop spans 13 amino acids. The CDR3 sequence is CASSVGVNQPQHF. In DNA, the CDR3 is TGTGCCAGCAGCGTAGGAGTCAATCAGCCCCAGCATTTT.

This clone was counted a single time. The J gene is TRBJ1-2, the V gene TRBV13; D is perhaps TRBD1 (6 bases). Germline CDR1 is PRHDT and CDR2 is FYEKMQ (reference sequence). This CDR3 has 15 residues. The V and J ends lost 5 bases and 0 bases respectively, with 13 bases between them. The CDR3 region has the DNA TGTGCCAGCAGCCATAGACAGGATACTAACTATGGCTACACCTTC. Amino acids: CASSHRQDTNYGYTF.